The 22 T cell receptor beta chains below come from one sample, sequenced in a study of T cell responses to AZD1222 COVID-19 vaccine. The repertoire was sequenced with immunoSEQ multiplex PCR; TCRdb's copy has only in-frame clones and lacks some. The table shows over 100,000 clones, with roughly nine tenths occurring only once. The material sequenced was peripheral blood, taken 28 days after the second AZD1222 dose. The receptors originated from an adult who received the AZD1222 COVID-19 vaccine.

The V call is TRBV5-4, the J call TRBJ1-2; no reliable D call. This CDR3 has 11 residues. Germline CDR1 is SGHNT and CDR2 is YYREEE (reference sequence). V lost 3 bases to trimming and J lost 5 bases, with 5 bases between them. The CDR3: CASSSLYGYTF. The DNA for the CDR3 is TGTGCCAGCAGCTCCCTATATGGCTACACCTTC. The full variable domain, its missing parts supplied by reference TRBV5-4 and TRBJ1-2, is ETGVTQSPTHLIKTRGQQVTLRCSSQSGHNTVSWYQQALGQGPQFIFQYYREEENGRGNFPPRFSGLQFPNYSSELNVNALELDDSALYLCASSSLYGYTFGSGTRLTVV.

This chain connects TRBV7-3 to TRBJ2-5; D is unresolved. The CDR3 has 13 residues. Trimming removed 5 bases from V and 2 bases from J, with 9 bases in between. Germline V gene lookup returns CDR1 SGHTA and CDR2 FQGTGA. The chain's CDR3 is CASSQAPQETQYF. The CDR3 DNA is TGTGCCAGCAGCCAAGCCCCTCAAGAGACCCAGTACTTC.

V is TRBV6-5 and J is TRBJ2-3; D is unresolved. V was trimmed by 5 bases and J by 7 bases, leaving 7 bases between them. Germline loops: CDR1 MNHEY, CDR2 SVGAGI. The CDR3 runs 11 residues. CDR3 DNA: TGTGCCAGCAGTATGAGGCATACGCAGTATTTT. Amino acids: CASSMRHTQYF.

This sequence joins TRBV10-2 and TRBJ1-5; TRBD1 might be the D (6 bases). Per the germline V gene, CDR1 is WSHSY and CDR2 is SAAADI. V was clipped by 3 bases and J by 0 bases, with 12 bases between them. The CDR3 has 16 residues. This chain's CDR3 is CASSDPGTISNQPQHF. CDR3 DNA: TGCGCCAGCAGTGACCCCGGGACAATTAGCAATCAGCCCCAGCATTTT.

A few counts support this clone. The V gene is TRBV6-1, the J gene TRBJ2-1, with TRBD1 as a possible D gene (5 bases). The V end was cut by 2 bases, the J end by 4 bases, with 9 bases between. The CDR3 is 14 amino acids. Germline V lookup: CDR1 MNHNS, CDR2 SASEGT. This CDR3 reads CASSEPPGYNEQFF. The DNA for the CDR3 is TGTGCCAGCAGTGAACCCCCAGGGTACAATGAGCAGTTCTTC.

This chain uses TRBV5-1 with TRBJ1-1; TRBD1 matches 9 bases. The CDR3 has 16 amino acids. V lost 4 bases to trimming and J lost 2 bases; unmatched junction nucleotides: 9. Per germline, CDR1 SGHRS and CDR2 YFSETQ. The CDR3 protein is CASSPTWDRENTEAFF. The DNA of the CDR3 is TGCGCCAGCAGCCCCACTTGGGACAGGGAAAACACTGAAGCTTTCTTT.

V usage is TRBV28 and J usage is TRBJ1-6; D perhaps matches TRBD1 (5 bases). The germline gives CDR1 MDHEN, CDR2 SYDVKM. The ends were cut back, 3 bases at V and 10 bases at J, with 16 bases in the middle. The CDR3 spans 15 residues. This CDR3 reads CASSFRERAGSPLHF. For the CDR3, the DNA is TGTGCCAGCAGTTTCAGGGAGAGGGCTGGGTCACCCCTCCACTTT.

The gene calls are TRBV9 and TRBJ1-6; D possibly corresponds to TRBD1 (6 bases). CDR3 length equals 13 residues. V lost 3 bases, J lost 6 bases, and 7 bases lay in between. The germline gives CDR1 SGDLS, CDR2 YYNGEE. This CDR3 reads CASSEQGNSPLHF. The CDR3 bases are TGTGCCAGCAGCGAACAGGGTAATTCACCCCTCCACTTT.

The chain joins TRBV6-4 to TRBJ2-6; D tentatively reads TRBD1 or TRBD2 (6 bases each). V lost 3 bases, J lost 0 bases, and 12 bases lay in between. The CDR3 contains 17 residues. Germline lookup yields CDR1 MRHNA and CDR2 SNTAGT. The CDR3 region has the DNA TGTGCCAGCAGTGAAACGAAGGGGGGCTCTGGGGCCAACGTCCTGACTTTC. The encoded protein is CASSETKGGSGANVLTF.

The J gene is TRBJ1-6, the V gene TRBV27; TRBD1 aligns across 7 bases. The germline CDR1 and CDR2 sequences are MNHEY and SMNVEV (reference sequence). This CDR3 region has 14 residues. The J segment lost 6 bases and the V segment lost 8 bases, leaving 7 bases of the junction unmatched. CDR3 nucleotides: TGTGCCAGCGGCCGACAGGGAGCTAATTCACCCCTCCACTTT. Protein: CASGRQGANSPLHF.

As regards this clone: Sequence at one end of the junction differs from germline and may be a read error. V is TRBV15 and J is TRBJ2-3; 11 bases match TRBD2. Germline V gene sequence: CDR1 LNHNV, CDR2 YYDKDF (reference sequence). The length of the CDR3 is 15 residues. The CDR3 region has the DNA TGTGCCACCAGCTCCCCAGCTAGCGGGGGGCCAGCCACGCATTTT. It is translated as CATSSPASGGPATHF.

This clone appeared once. The rearrangement uses TRBV6-2 or TRBV6-3 and TRBJ1-1, with a tentative D call TRBD1 (6 bases). This CDR3 is 14 amino acids long. Trimming cost V 5 bases and J 4 bases, with 14 bases left between them. CDR1 is MNHEY and CDR2 is SVGEGT in the germline V gene. The CDR3 loop reads CASSPATGATEAFF. The CDR3 DNA sequence: TGTGCCAGCAGTCCCGCAACGGGGGCCACTGAAGCTTTCTTT.

The chain joins TRBV6-2 or TRBV6-3 to TRBJ2-2; 9 bases are a match to TRBD2. CDR1 and CDR2 from the germline V gene are MNHEY and SVGEGT. CDR3 length: 15 residues. Unmatched junction bases numbered 5, after V lost 6 bases and J lost 3 bases. CDR3 sequence (DNA): TGTGCCAGCAGCGCGGGACTAGCTCACACCGGGGAGCTGTTTTTT. Protein product: CASSAGLAHTGELFF.

Details on this clone: It is likely a read error, because the conserved phenylalanine at the end of the CDR3 is missing. Because the CDR3's place on the DNA is in doubt, the DNA is left out and the CDR3 is given as listed by TCRdb. The chain employs TRBV5-5 and TRBJ1-1; TRBD1 reflects the table's D call only, with no check against the DNA. The CDR3 comprises 8 residues, both ends counted. Germline V gene lookup returns CDR1 SGHKS and CDR2 YYEKEE (reference sequence). CDR3 loop: CASSPGPI.

This clone was seen a single time. The DNA of the CDR3 is TGTGCCAGCAGCGCTGAGCGGGGGGGCCCCCGTCAAGAGCAGTTCTTC. Amino acid sequence: CASSAERGGPRQEQFF. The gene calls are TRBV7-3 and TRBJ2-1; 10 nucleotides match TRBD2. This CDR3 has 16 amino acids. V was clipped by 5 bases and J by 10 bases; unmatched bases: 14. Germline CDR1 SGHTA, CDR2 FQGTGA.

The chain links TRBV19 to TRBJ2-3; 9 bases agree with TRBD1. CDR1 is LNHDA, CDR2 SQIVND, per germline (reference sequence). There are 15 residues in the CDR3. The trim removed 4 bases at V and 5 bases at J, leaving 7 bases unmatched. In nucleotides, the CDR3 is TGTGCCAGTAGTACCATGGGACAGGGATTAGATACGCAGTATTTT. Its protein product is CASSTMGQGLDTQYF.

The rearrangement joins TRBV30 to TRBJ1-6; D not resolved. The V gene lost 2 bases and the J gene lost 7 bases, with 6 bases spanning the gap. Germline V CDR1 and CDR2: GTSNPN, SVGIG (reference sequence). The CDR3 is 12 amino acids. The CDR3 DNA is TGTGCCTGGAGTCTCGGAAATTCACCCCTCCACTTT. Amino acids: CAWSLGNSPLHF. Combining the CDR3 with reference TRBV30 and TRBJ1-6 gives the whole variable domain SQTIHQWPATLVQPVGSPLSLECTVEGTSNPNLYWYRQAAGRGLQLLFYSVGIGQISSEVPQNLSASRPQDRQFILSSKKLLLSDSGFYLCAWSLGNSPLHFGNGTRLTVT.

The chain carries TRBV12-3 or TRBV12-4 and TRBJ1-1; D not certain. The CDR3 is 13 amino acids. The V end was cut by 8 bases, the J end by 0 bases, with 10 bases between. Here the CDR3 reads CASALALNTEAFF. DNA of the CDR3: TGTGCCAGCGCGTTGGCGTTGAACACTGAAGCTTTCTTT.

J is TRBJ2-7 and V is TRBV15; D remains ambiguous. The CDR3 loop spans 15 amino acids. V lost 6 bases, J lost 0 bases, and 15 bases lay in between. Germline values: CDR1 LNHNV, CDR2 YYDKDF (reference sequence). This chain's CDR3 is CATSLGWPLSYEQYF. The CDR3 DNA is TGTGCCACCAGTCTCGGGTGGCCCCTCTCCTACGAGCAGTACTTC.

The chain recombines TRBV3-1 (or the pseudogene TRBV3-2) with TRBJ2-7; no firm D call. The germline CDR1 and CDR2 sequences are LGHDT and YNNKEL (reference sequence). The CDR3 extends over 12 amino acids. Trimming left V 3 bases short and J 3 bases short, with 6 bases between. This chain's CDR3 is CASSQVHYEQYF. The CDR3 nucleotides read TGTGCCAGCAGCCAGGTTCACTACGAGCAGTACTTC.

This clone appeared once. This chain joins TRBV6-5 and TRBJ1-1; TRBD1 aligns across 7 bases. CDR1 and CDR2 (germline): MNHEY, SVGAGI. V lost 6 bases to trimming and J lost 4 bases; unmatched junction nucleotides: 11. This CDR3 region has 15 residues. The chain's CDR3 is CASRLTGTAGTEAFF. CDR3 nucleotides: TGTGCCAGCAGGTTGACCGGGACAGCTGGCACTGAAGCTTTCTTT.

This sequence joins TRBV7-2 and TRBJ1-1; D may be TRBD1 (5 bases). Trimming removed 1 base at V and 1 base at J, with 10 bases between. Germline assignment: CDR1 SGHTA and CDR2 FQGNSA. CDR3 length equals 15 residues. The CDR3 reads CASSLGPGENTEAFF. For the CDR3, the DNA is TGTGCCAGCAGCTTAGGGCCGGGGGAGAACACTGAAGCTTTCTTT.